This T cell receptor beta chain was identified in a study of Graves' ophthalmopathy and Graves' hyperthyroidism. The CDR3 is made up of 14 amino acids. J was trimmed by 7 bases and V by 5 bases; bases with no gene match: 10. Looked up from germline, CDR1 is MDHEN and CDR2 is SYDVKM. CDR3 regions of TCR beta were amplified from RNA transcripts. The first round was an RT-PCR with HTBI primers, and the second round was a multiplex PCR. TCRdb ran MiXCR on the multiplex PCR reads and lists one entry per CDR3 protein. The repertoire holds about 210,000 distinct CDR3 sequences, with over 25% as singletons. General study points: Detection in blood was also observed for most expanded thyroid clonotypes above 0.001 frequency. From stable hyperthyroidism, ophthalmopathy was separated by a 13-signature model with roughly 89% sensitivity and 75% to 84% specificity.

This clonotype appeared many times. Its specificity is not known. This is likely a read error, given that the CDR3 carries no conserved phenylalanine or tryptophan at its end. Ophthalmopathy in the donors was of moderate-to-severe activity, with CAS ≥3, NOSPECS ≥4 and duration under 3 months. PBMCs were isolated by Ficoll-Paque density gradient centrifugation, using about 10 ml of fresh peripheral blood as the starting material. This sequence joins TRBV28 and TRBJ1-1; 7 nucleotides line up with TRBD1. The sequencing input was peripheral blood. This sequence originates from a man in his forties or fifties with Graves' ophthalmopathy. DNA for the CDR3: TGTGCCAGCAGTGCAGAACAGGGGAAGGGTGAAGCTTTCCTT. It is translated as CASSAEQGKGEAFL.